The T cell receptor beta chain described here comes from a study of siplizumab effects on memory and regulatory T cells. The assay was immunoSEQ multiplex PCR, and TCRdb's table has in-frame clones only and misses some. The sample lists 110,000 or so clones, 93% occurring once. From germline, CDR1 is GTSNPN and CDR2 SVGIG (reference sequence). This CDR3 has 14 amino acids. Unmatched junction bases numbered 6, after V lost 2 bases and J lost 3 bases. This chain connects TRBV30 to TRBJ2-7, with 8 bases fitting TRBD2. The sequence was collected from a human donor in good health. Sequencing was performed on non-Treg CD4+ T cells sorted from blood. The CDR3 DNA follows: TGTGCCTGGAGTTCGGGTAGCGGGGACTACGAGCAGTACTTC. Translated: CAWSSGSGDYEQYF.